The sequence of this T cell receptor beta chain was determined in a study of cytomegalovirus exposure and HLA in healthy donors. On this clone itself: The antigen is not known.

Findings and limits, study-wide: Several of the most significant clusters appeared linked to common viral pathogens, based on a later analysis. A list of around 150 TCR beta chains associated with cytomegalovirus was given.

Primers: 60 Vbeta forward and 13 Jbeta reverse. Sequenced by immunoSEQ multiplex PCR; TCRdb stores in-frame clones only, minus some. This sample has around 150,000 clones, with around nine tenths found just once. With V trimmed by 4 bases and J by 4 bases, 5 bases remained unmatched. The germline CDR1 and CDR2 sequences are LNHNV and YYDKDF (reference sequence). The CDR3 sequence is 14 residues long. The sample was PBMCs. This rearrangement joins TRBV15 to TRBJ2-7, with TRBD1 matching over 9 bases. This receptor was identified in a woman in her 30s in good health and CMV-seronegative. CDR3: CATSTSGTGYEQYF. CDR3 in DNA: TGTGCCACCAGCACATCCGGGACAGGGTACGAGCAGTACTTC.